This entry is about one T cell receptor beta chain. Clones were sequenced by immunoSEQ multiplex PCR, and TCRdb holds only the in-frame ones, with some missing. The sample contains hundreds of thousands of clones, 70% to 80% of which appear only once. This entry is derived from a study of shared clonotypes between healthy human individuals. CDR1 SGHRS and CDR2 YFSETQ come from the germline V gene. V lost 4 bases and J lost 9; bases outside the gene matches: 15. This CDR3 has 16 residues. The TCR comes from a woman in her thirties or forties in good health. Some clones in this sample may be carry-over from other donors' samples. The sample comprised PBMCs. The chain is built from TRBV5-1 and TRBJ2-3, with 9 bases that match TRBD1. CDR3 residues: CASSVETGGGGRTQYF. DNA of the CDR3: TGCGCCAGCAGCGTCGAAACAGGGGGCGGAGGACGCACGCAGTATTTT.